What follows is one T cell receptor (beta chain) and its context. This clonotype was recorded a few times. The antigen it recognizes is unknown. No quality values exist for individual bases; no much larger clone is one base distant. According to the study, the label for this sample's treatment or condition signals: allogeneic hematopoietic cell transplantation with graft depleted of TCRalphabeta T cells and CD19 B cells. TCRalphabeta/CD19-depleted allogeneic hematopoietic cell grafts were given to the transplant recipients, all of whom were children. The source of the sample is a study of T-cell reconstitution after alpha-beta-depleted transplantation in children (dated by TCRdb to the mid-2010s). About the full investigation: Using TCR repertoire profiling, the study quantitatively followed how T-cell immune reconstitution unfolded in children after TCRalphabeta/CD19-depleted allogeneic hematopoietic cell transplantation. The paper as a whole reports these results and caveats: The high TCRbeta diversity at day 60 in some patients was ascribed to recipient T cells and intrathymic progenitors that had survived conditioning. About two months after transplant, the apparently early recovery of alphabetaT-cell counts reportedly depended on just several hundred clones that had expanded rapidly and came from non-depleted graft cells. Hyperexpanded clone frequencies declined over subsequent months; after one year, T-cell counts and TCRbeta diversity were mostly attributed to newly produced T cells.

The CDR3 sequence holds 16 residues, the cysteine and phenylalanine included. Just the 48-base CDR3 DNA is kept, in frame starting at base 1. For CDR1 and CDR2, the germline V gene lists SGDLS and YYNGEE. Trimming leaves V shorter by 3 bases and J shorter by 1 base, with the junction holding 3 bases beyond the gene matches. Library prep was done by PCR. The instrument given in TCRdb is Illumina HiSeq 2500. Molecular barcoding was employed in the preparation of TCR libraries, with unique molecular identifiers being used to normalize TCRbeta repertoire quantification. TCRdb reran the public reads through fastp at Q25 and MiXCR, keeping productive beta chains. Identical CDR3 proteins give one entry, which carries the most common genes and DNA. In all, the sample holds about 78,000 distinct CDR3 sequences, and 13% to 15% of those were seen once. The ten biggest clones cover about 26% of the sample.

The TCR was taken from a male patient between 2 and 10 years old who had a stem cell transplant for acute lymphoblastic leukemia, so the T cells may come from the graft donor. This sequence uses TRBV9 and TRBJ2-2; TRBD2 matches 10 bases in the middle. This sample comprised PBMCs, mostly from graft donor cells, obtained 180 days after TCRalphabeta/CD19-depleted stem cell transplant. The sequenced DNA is TGTGCCAGCAGCGCTAGCGGGAGATGGAACACCGGGGAGCTGTTTTTT. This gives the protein CASSASGRWNTGELFF.